This T cell receptor (beta chain) was recovered during a study of shared T cell receptors in the human thymus. To note about this clone: At one boundary the junction diverges from the germline segment, which might be a read error. This sample includes further DNA sequences coding for the same CDR3.

The repertoire was sequenced with immunoSEQ multiplex PCR; TCRdb's copy has only in-frame clones and lacks some. The sample consists of 600,000 or so clones, 70% to 90% of them appearing once. Germline CDR1 and CDR2: MDHEN and SYDVKM. The CDR3 covers 19 residues. In addition, the sample was reused for a study of human thymus T cells. Per that study: Resections obtained during corrective heart surgery supplied the thymus tissue. Thymic repertoires from unrelated individuals overlapped highly, related research reported.

The receptor's source is a boy in the first two years of life with a congenital heart defect. This chain connects TRBV28 to TRBJ1-6; 10 bases agree with TRBD1. Source material: thymocytes. The CDR3 DNA is TGTGCCAGCAGTTTAGAGGGGAGGGCGTGGGACAGGGGAGATTCCCCCCTCCACTTT. It specifies CASSLEGRAWDRGDSPLHF.